What follows is one T cell receptor (beta chain) and its context. These data are taken from a study of cytomegalovirus exposure and HLA in healthy donors. TCRdb's table, derived via immunoSEQ multiplex PCR, lists solely in-frame clones and lacks some. The sample has roughly 220,000 clones; approximately 88% are singletons. The receptor's source is a woman younger than 45 in good health and CMV-seropositive. Sequencing input: PBMCs.

CDR3: CSAGGDRGNQPQHF. CDR3 nucleotide sequence: TGCAGCGCCGGAGGGGACAGGGGCAATCAGCCCCAGCATTTT. V usage is TRBV29-1 and J usage is TRBJ1-5; the match to TRBD1 covers 9 bases. V shed 7 bases, J shed 2 bases, and the junction held 6 bases outside the gene matches. The CDR3 has 14 amino acids. Germline CDR1 and CDR2: SQVTM and ANQGSEA.